The rows below give T cell receptor beta chains drawn from one sample of a study of T-cell reconstitution after alpha-beta-depleted transplantation in children. Via MiXCR, TCRdb re-called the PCR reads, giving one row per CDR3 protein. The table shows a few hundred thousand distinct CDR3 sequences, with roughly 44% occurring only once. The input for sequencing was PBMCs, taken before TCRalphabeta/CD19-depleted stem cell transplant. The receptors originated from a girl aged 2 to 10 with aplastic anemia, due to receive a stem cell transplant. The CDR3 runs from the conserved cysteine through the conserved F or W. The D gene is left open where the match is weak. Size tells how often a clone was seen (once, few, many) or the class of an expanded clone, and some rows leave it out.

J: TRBJ2-1
V: TRBV10-3
D: TRBD2
length: 18
size: .
DNA: TGTGCCATCAAGCGGGGACTAGCGGGAGGGCCCTCCTACAATGAGCAGTTCTTC
CDR3: CAIKRGLAGGPSYNEQFF

J: TRBJ2-7
V: TRBV29-1
D: TRBD2
length: 18
size: .
DNA: TGCAGCGTTGAAGCCCCGACTAGCGGGAGTCCATTCTCCTACGAGCAGTACTTC
CDR3: CSVEAPTSGSPFSYEQYF

J: TRBJ2-3
V: TRBV5-1
D: TRBD1
length: 15
size: .
DNA: TGCGCCAGCAGCCGTACGGGACAGATTACCGATACGCAGTATTTT
CDR3: CASSRTGQITDTQYF

J: TRBJ1-2
V: TRBV12-3/TRBV12-4
D: .
length: 14
size: many
DNA: TGTGCCAGCAGTTTATTCGGGCCTAACTATGGCTACACCTTC
CDR3: CASSLFGPNYGYTF

J: TRBJ2-2
V: TRBV4-2
D: TRBD1
length: 22
size: few
DNA: TGTGCCAGCAGACAAGTCCGGTGGGGATCCGAGGACAGGCTGAGTTACACCGGGGAGCTGTTTTTT
CDR3: CASRQVRWGSEDRLSYTGELFF

J: TRBJ2-1
V: TRBV4-3
D: .
length: 13
size: few
DNA: TGCGCCAGCAGCCAAGTTAGAGGGAATGAGCAGTTCTTC
CDR3: CASSQVRGNEQFF

J: TRBJ2-2
V: TRBV20-1
D: TRBD2
length: 18
size: few
DNA: TGCAGTGCTAGATCCCATATACTAGCGGGACGAACCACCGGGGAGCTGTTTTTT
CDR3: CSARSHILAGRTTGELFF

J: TRBJ1-2
V: TRBV19
D: .
length: 14
size: few
DNA: TGTGCCAGTAGTATAAACGGCAGGGGTTACGGCTACACCTTC
CDR3: CASSINGRGYGYTF

J: TRBJ2-2
V: TRBV7-2
D: .
length: 17
size: .
DNA: TGTGCCAGCAGCAAGCGTGGGGGCCCCGCGAACACCGGGGAGCTGTTTTTT
CDR3: CASSKRGGPANTGELFF

J: TRBJ2-7
V: TRBV6-1
D: .
length: 14
size: .
DNA: TGTGTCAGCAGTGAAGTGGGGCAGCCCTACGAGCAGTACTTC
CDR3: CVSSEVGQPYEQYF

J: TRBJ2-2
V: TRBV5-1
D: .
length: 13
size: many
DNA: TGCGCCAGCAGCTTGAGGGTCACCGGGGAGCTGTTTTTT
CDR3: CASSLRVTGELFF

J: TRBJ2-7
V: TRBV5-1
D: TRBD2
length: 15
size: .
DNA: TGCGCCAGCAGCCGAAAGGGAGCGGGAGAGAACGAGCAGTACTTC
CDR3: CASSRKGAGENEQYF

J: TRBJ1-5
V: TRBV9
D: TRBD1
length: 15
size: many
DNA: TGTGCCAGCAGCCAAGGACAGGGACCCAATCAGCCCCAGCATTTT
CDR3: CASSQGQGPNQPQHF

J: TRBJ1-5
V: TRBV20-1
D: TRBD1
length: 13
size: .
DNA: TGCAGTGCTAGGCGGGACAGGGATCAGCCCCAGCATTTT
CDR3: CSARRDRDQPQHF

J: TRBJ2-5
V: TRBV7-9
D: .
length: 14
size: .
DNA: TGTGCCAGCAGCTCGGCAGACCCCCAAGAGACCCAGTACTTC
CDR3: CASSSADPQETQYF

J: TRBJ2-1
V: TRBV2
D: TRBD2
length: 18
size: .
DNA: TGTGCCAGCAGTTACGGATCGGTTATGGGAGGGGCCTACAATGAGCAGTTCTTC
CDR3: CASSYGSVMGGAYNEQFF

J: TRBJ1-1
V: TRBV6-5
D: .
length: 13
size: .
DNA: TGTGCCAGCAGTTACGGGGGAAGCACTGAAGCTTTCTTT
CDR3: CASSYGGSTEAFF

J: TRBJ2-5
V: TRBV30
D: .
length: 15
size: many
DNA: TGTGCCTGGAGTTTAGGGCAGGGGGGCCAGGAGACCCAGTACTTC
CDR3: CAWSLGQGGQETQYF

J: TRBJ2-1
V: TRBV5-1
D: TRBD2
length: 15
size: .
DNA: TGCGCCAGCAGCTCCGGCGGGAGCTGGTTGGGTGAGCAGTTCTTC
CDR3: CASSSGGSWLGEQFF

J: TRBJ2-3
V: TRBV4-1
D: TRBD2
length: 16
size: .
DNA: TGCGCCAGCAGCCTTACTAGCGGGGTCGGCACAGATACGCAGTATTTT
CDR3: CASSLTSGVGTDTQYF